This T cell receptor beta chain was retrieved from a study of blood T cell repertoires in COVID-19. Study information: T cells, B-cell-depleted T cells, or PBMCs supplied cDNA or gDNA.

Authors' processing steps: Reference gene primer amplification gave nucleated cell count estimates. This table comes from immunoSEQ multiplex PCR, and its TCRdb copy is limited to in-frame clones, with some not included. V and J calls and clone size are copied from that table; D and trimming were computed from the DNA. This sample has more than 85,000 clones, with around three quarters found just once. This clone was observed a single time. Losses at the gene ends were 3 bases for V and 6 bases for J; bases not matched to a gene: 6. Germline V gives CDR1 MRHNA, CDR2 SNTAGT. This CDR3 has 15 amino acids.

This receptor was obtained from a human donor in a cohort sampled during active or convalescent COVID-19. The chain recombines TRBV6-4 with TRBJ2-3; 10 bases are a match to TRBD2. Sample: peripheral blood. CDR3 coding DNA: TGTGCCAGCAGTGATGAGCGGGGGGGTTTGGATACGCAGTATTTT. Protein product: CASSDERGGLDTQYF.